Below, 10 T cell receptor beta chains from the same sample are listed, as sequenced in a study of graft-versus-host responses after intestinal transplantation. The assay was immunoSEQ multiplex PCR, and TCRdb's table has in-frame clones only and misses some. The sample shows 1,500 to 2,000 clones, 85% to 90% of them seen only once. Intraepithelial and lamina propria lymphocytes were freed from processed graft tissue. Sequencing used ileum tissue, obtained more than 55 days after intestinal transplant. Receptors originate from a human patient who received an intestinal transplant, so some T cells may come from the graft donor.

The rearrangement uses TRBV28 and TRBJ1-4; tentatively, D is TRBD1 (6 bases). Germline lookup yields CDR1 MDHEN and CDR2 SYDVKM. The CDR3 covers 19 residues. The V end lost 6 bases, the J end lost 5 bases, and 28 bases lay between the germline ends. The CDR3 DNA reads TGTGCCAGCAGACGACCTAGGGGCAGGGCAAGGGGGATAAATGAAAAACTGTTTTTT. Translating it yields CASRRPRGRARGINEKLFF.

The chain is built from TRBV9 and TRBJ2-2; D is unclear. The CDR3 length is 15 residues. Germline CDR1 and CDR2: SGDLS and YYNGEE. V was trimmed by 0 bases and J by 1 base, leaving 7 bases between them. CDR3 amino acids: CASSVGQENTGELFF. For the CDR3, the DNA is TGTGCCAGCAGCGTAGGGCAGGAGAACACCGGGGAGCTGTTTTTT.

The chain employs TRBV28 and TRBJ2-7, with TRBD2 identical over 9 bases. The ends lost 3 bases at V and 0 bases at J; junction bases unmatched: 6. CDR1 MDHEN and CDR2 SYDVKM come from the germline V gene. This CDR3 has 16 amino acids. The CDR3 spells CASSFLAGKGSYEQYF. The CDR3 DNA reads TGTGCCAGCAGTTTCCTAGCGGGGAAGGGCTCCTACGAGCAGTACTTC.

The CDR3 DNA follows: TGTGCCAGTAGTATTTCCTCGACAGGTTACACTGAAGCTTTCTTT. Translated, it gives CASSISSTGYTEAFF. The chain carries TRBV19 and TRBJ1-1; the D gene is possibly TRBD1 (6 bases). V was shortened by 3 bases and J by 3 bases, with 14 bases between the two germline ends. This CDR3 comprises 15 residues. Germline lookup yields CDR1 LNHDA and CDR2 SQIVND (reference sequence). Full variable domain (missing parts from reference TRBV19 and TRBJ1-1): DGGITQSPKYLFRKEGQNVTLSCEQNLNHDAMYWYRQDPGQGLRLIYYSQIVNDFQKGDIAEGYSVSREKKESFPLTVTSAQKNPTAFYLCASSISSTGYTEAFFGQGTRLTVV.

This chain links TRBV6-5 with TRBJ2-7; 9 bases fit TRBD2. The junction had 7 bases not matched to a gene; V was cut back by 2 bases and J by 5 bases. Germline CDR1 is MNHEY and CDR2 is SVGAGI. The CDR3 runs to 15 residues. The CDR3 loop reads CASSYAGGPVNEQYF. The CDR3, as DNA: TGTGCCAGCAGTTACGCGGGGGGGCCGGTCAACGAGCAGTACTTC.

The chain has TRBV29-1 and TRBJ2-5; D possibly matches TRBD1 or TRBD2 (5 bases each). Trimming left V 7 bases short and J 1 base short, with 10 bases between. Germline CDR1 SQVTM, CDR2 ANQGSEA. The CDR3 runs to 12 residues. The CDR3 bases are TGCAGCGCCGGGACGGTCCAAGAGACCCAGTACTTC. Residues: CSAGTVQETQYF.

In DNA, the CDR3 is TGTGCCAGCACCCTATCAGGGTCCTCCTACGAGCAGTACTTC. Translation gives CASTLSGSSYEQYF. The V and J genes are TRBV6-5 and TRBJ2-7; D possibly corresponds to TRBD1 (5 bases). V gave up 7 bases and J gave up 0 bases, with 13 bases separating them. Germline lookup yields CDR1 MNHEY and CDR2 SVGAGI. The CDR3 has 14 amino acids.

The rearrangement links TRBV7-6 to TRBJ1-6; 9 bases align to TRBD1. The germline CDR1 and CDR2 sequences are SGHVS and FNYEAQ. The CDR3 contains 15 residues. V shed 4 bases and J 5 bases; nucleotides not matched to a gene: 3. The CDR3 region has the DNA TGTGCCAGCAGCTGGGGACAGGGCAATAATTCACCCCTCCACTTT. Amino acid sequence: CASSWGQGNNSPLHF.

The V gene is TRBV11-2, the J gene TRBJ2-1; D gene ambiguous. The CDR3 is made up of 13 amino acids. Germline lookup yields CDR1 SGHAT and CDR2 FQNNGV. V lost 0 bases and J 10 bases, leaving 10 bases between the germline ends. CDR3 sequence (DNA): TGTGCCAGCAGCTTAGAACGCACCGAAGAGCAGTTCTTC. The encoded protein is CASSLERTEEQFF.

The gene calls are TRBV7-3 and TRBJ2-5; maybe TRBD1 (6 bases). Trimming removed 1 base from V and 5 bases from J, with 17 bases in between. The CDR3 runs 16 residues. Looked up from germline, CDR1 is SGHTA and CDR2 is FQGTGA. CDR3 protein: CASSLKKGRGRETQYF. The CDR3 coding sequence is TGTGCCAGCAGCTTAAAAAAGGGCAGGGGACGGGAGACCCAGTACTTC.